A single sample is the source of the 26 T cell receptor beta chains below, sequenced in a study of blood T cells in healthy people across ages. For the second PCR, which ran for about 6 to 12 cycles, a sample-barcoded 5' primer and a J-beta primer mix were used. TCRdb called the 5' RACE reads again in MiXCR, with one record for every CDR3 protein. The table includes over a million distinct CDR3 sequences, approximately 25% detected once. The same sample was also studied in work on T cells of mothers and their children.

The sequenced sample was blood. All receptors derive from a girl aged 2-15 years in good health.

The rearrangement joins TRBV20-1 to TRBJ2-1, with 15 bases aligning to TRBD2. Trimming took 0 bases from V and 4 from J; bases not matched to a gene: 4. The CDR3 spans 17 residues. The V gene's germline CDR1 is DFQATT and CDR2 SNEGSKA (reference sequence). CDR3 sequence reads: CSARDPGLAGGYNEQFF. Here the CDR3 DNA reads TGCAGTGCTAGAGATCCGGGACTAGCGGGAGGATACAATGAGCAGTTCTTC.

The rearrangement uses TRBV3-1 and TRBJ2-5; D perhaps matches TRBD1 (6 bases). The J call could be wrong; TRBJ2-1 is a better fit for the DNA end. The CDR3 spans 14 residues. The germline CDR1 and CDR2 sequences are LGHDT and YNNKEL (reference sequence). CDR3 coding DNA: TGTGCCAGCAGCCAAGAATATAGGGGGAATGAGCAGTTCTTC. Protein: CASSQEYRGNEQFF.

The chain joins TRBV6-5 to TRBJ2-5; D perhaps matches TRBD2 (5 bases). The J call is doubtful: the DNA matches TRBJ2-7 better. The CDR3 sequence is 17 residues long. Germline V gene lookup returns CDR1 MNHEY and CDR2 SVGAGI. CDR3 loop: CASSYLALAGHNYEQYF. CDR3 DNA: TGTGCCAGCAGTTACTTGGCACTCGCGGGTCATAACTACGAGCAGTACTTC.

This clonotype was counted only a few times. The chain joins TRBV7-6 to TRBJ2-2; D may be TRBD2 (5 bases). V was shortened by 2 bases and J by 1 base, with 17 bases between the two germline ends. This CDR3 is built from 18 residues. Germline-derived CDR1 and CDR2 are SGHVS and FNYEAQ. The CDR3 loop is CASSLRIATEGNTGELFF. In DNA, the CDR3 is TGTGCCAGCAGCTTAAGAATAGCTACCGAGGGGAACACCGGGGAGCTGTTTTTT.

This clonotype was detected only once. V usage is TRBV27 and J usage is TRBJ2-7; 11 positions match TRBD1. V lost 5 bases, J lost 3 bases, and 12 bases stayed unmatched. The CDR3 spans 17 residues. Per germline, CDR1 MNHEY and CDR2 SMNVEV (reference sequence). CDR3 sequence: CASSPLHSGTGGYEQYF. In DNA, the CDR3 is TGTGCCAGCAGTCCCCTCCACTCCGGGACAGGGGGCTACGAGCAGTACTTC.

CDR3 in DNA: TGCGCCAGCAGCCAAGATCAAGCGGGGGGGCAAGAGACCCAGTACTTC. This codes for CASSQDQAGGQETQYF. The chain recombines TRBV4-3 with TRBJ2-5, with TRBD2 matching 10 bases. Germline CDR1 and CDR2: LGHNA and YSLEER. The CDR3 runs 16 residues. Trimming removed 0 bases from V and 2 bases from J; junction bases left unmatched: 3.

This clonotype showed up just a few times. V gene TRBV4-1 combines with J gene TRBJ2-3, with D perhaps matching TRBD2 (6 bases). V lost 4 bases and J lost 3, with 11 bases in between. CDR3 length: 14 residues. The germline CDR1 and CDR2 sequences are MGHRA and YSYEKL. CDR3 region: CASSRIRGTDTQYF. The CDR3 nucleotides read TGCGCCAGCAGCCGGATACGGGGGACAGATACGCAGTATTTT.

The rearrangement uses TRBV14 and TRBJ2-5, with D unresolved. The CDR3 runs 15 residues. Germline loops: CDR1 SGHDN, CDR2 FVKESK. V was clipped by 0 bases and J by 0 bases, with 8 bases between them. Here the CDR3 reads CASSQDAVYQETQYF. DNA of the CDR3: TGTGCCAGCAGCCAAGACGCAGTGTACCAAGAGACCCAGTACTTC. Full variable domain (rest looked up from reference TRBV14 and TRBJ2-5): EAGVTQFPSHSVIEKGQTVTLRCDPISGHDNLYWYRRVMGKEIKFLLHFVKESKQDESGMPNNRFLAERTGGTYSTLKVQPAELEDSGVYFCASSQDAVYQETQYFGPGTRLLVL.

The chain combines TRBV24-1 with TRBJ2-5, with D perhaps matching TRBD2 (5 bases). The V gene lost 11 bases and the J gene lost 5 bases, with 20 bases spanning the gap. CDR3 length: 14 residues. CDR1 KGHDR and CDR2 SFDVKD come from the germline V gene. The CDR3 sequence is CAKTDLNAGETQYF. For the CDR3, the DNA is TGTGCCAAGACGGACCTTAATGCGGGCGAGACCCAGTACTTC.

The V gene is TRBV19, the J gene TRBJ2-5; 8 bases match TRBD1. CDR3 size: 16 residues. In germline, CDR1 is LNHDA, CDR2 SQIVND (reference sequence). With V trimmed by 6 bases and J by 5 bases, 14 bases remained unmatched. Here the CDR3 DNA reads TGTGCCAGTAGGACCGGGACAGGTTATCCGAGGGAGACCCAGTACTTC. Translation gives CASRTGTGYPRETQYF.

The rearrangement links TRBV29-1 to TRBJ2-3; 7 positions match TRBD2. J was trimmed by 2 bases and V by 3 bases; bases with no gene match: 5. This CDR3 is built from 14 residues. The germline V gene encodes CDR1 SQVTM and CDR2 ANQGSEA. The DNA of the CDR3 is TGCAGCGTTGAGGCTAGCGGCTTCACAGATACGCAGTATTTT. As protein: CSVEASGFTDTQYF.

This clonotype occurred a few times. This chain joins TRBV12-3 or TRBV12-4 and TRBJ2-1; D unclear. The CDR3 has 15 amino acids. The V and J ends lost 3 bases and 2 bases respectively, with 11 bases between them. The DNA of the CDR3 is TGTGCCAGCAGTTTTATGGGATCCCCCTACAATGAGCAGTTCTTC. Its translation: CASSFMGSPYNEQFF.

In this sample, this clonotype turned up a few times. V and J are TRBV20-1 and TRBJ2-5, with 7 bases matching TRBD1. This CDR3 region has 14 residues. CDR1 and CDR2 from the germline V gene are DFQATT and SNEGSKA (reference sequence). With 3 bases clipped from V and 4 bases from J, the junction kept 8 bases outside the gene matches. CDR3 in amino acids: CSASFTGERETQYF. The CDR3 bases are TGCAGTGCTAGTTTTACAGGGGAGAGAGAGACCCAGTACTTC.

The chain employs TRBV5-1 and TRBJ2-2; TRBD1 is a possible D gene (6 bases). Germline V gene sequence: CDR1 SGHRS, CDR2 YFSETQ. This CDR3 spans 12 amino acids. The V gene lost 9 bases and the J gene lost 5 bases, with 11 bases spanning the gap. The CDR3 nucleotides read TGCGCCACCAGGACAGAAACCGGGGAGCTGTTTTTT. This encodes CATRTETGELFF.

The chain employs TRBV5-1 and TRBJ2-5; no reliable D call. Between the trimmed V and J ends, which lost 0 bases and 5 bases, there was a span of 11 bases. Germline assignment: CDR1 SGHRS and CDR2 YFSETQ. The CDR3 extends over 14 amino acids. CDR3 sequence (DNA): TGCGCCAGCAGCTTGGCGGTACAAGCGGAGACCCAGTACTTC. Amino acid sequence: CASSLAVQAETQYF.

This clonotype was recorded many times. The chain recombines TRBV7-9 with TRBJ2-7; D is unclear. This CDR3 spans 12 amino acids. The germline CDR1 and CDR2 sequences are SEHNR and FQNEAQ (reference sequence). The V end was cut by 3 bases, the J end by 3 bases, with 6 bases between. The CDR3 DNA reads TGTGCCAGCAGCTTCGGCCTCTACGAGCAGTACTTC. This translates into CASSFGLYEQYF.

The V gene is TRBV20-1, the J gene TRBJ1-1, with D unresolved. Germline V gene sequence: CDR1 DFQATT, CDR2 SNEGSKA (reference sequence). The CDR3 consists of 14 residues. The V end lost 6 bases, the J end lost 0 bases, and 14 bases lay between the germline ends. CDR3 loop: CSARRGVMNTEAFF. CDR3 in DNA: TGCAGTGCCCGCCGTGGGGTCATGAACACTGAAGCTTTCTTT.

This chain joins TRBV25-1 and TRBJ2-1; either TRBD1 or TRBD2 may fit D (5 bases each). This CDR3 has 15 residues. Germline V gene sequence: CDR1 MGHDK, CDR2 SYGVNS. The V and J ends lost 3 bases and 10 bases respectively, with 19 bases between them. CDR3 protein: CASSEWDRSLNEQFF. The DNA for the CDR3 is TGTGCCAGCAGTGAGTGGGACCGCTCCCTCAACGAGCAGTTCTTC.

The CDR3 sequence: CSVVHGNEQYF. In DNA form, the CDR3 reads TGCAGCGTTGTCCATGGGAACGAGCAGTACTTC. The V and J genes are TRBV29-1 and TRBJ2-1, with D unclear. The J call is doubtful: the DNA matches TRBJ2-7 better. In germline, CDR1 is SQVTM, CDR2 ANQGSEA. This CDR3 has 11 residues.

The rearrangement joins TRBV12-3 or TRBV12-4 to TRBJ1-5; 9 positions agree with TRBD1. With V trimmed by 5 bases and J by 6 bases, 8 bases remained unmatched. The CDR3 covers 15 residues. The CDR3 sequence is CASSPGQGMFQPQHF. As DNA, the CDR3 is TGTGCCAGCAGTCCTGGACAGGGGATGTTTCAGCCCCAGCATTTT.

Only a few counts were recorded for this clonotype. A junction end diverges from the germline sequence, so it may reflect a read error. V gene TRBV19 combines with J gene TRBJ1-4, with no clear D. The germline V gene encodes CDR1 LNHDA and CDR2 SQIVND (reference sequence). CDR3 length equals 12 residues. As DNA, the CDR3 is TGTGCCAGTGGTATAGGTGGAACGGAACTGTTTTTT. Translation: CASGIGGTELFF.

This clonotype was detected ten times or more. The chain joins TRBV11-2 to TRBJ2-7; 8 nucleotides agree with TRBD2. The CDR3 has 18 residues. Trimming cost V 0 bases and J 2 bases; bases outside gene matches: 12. Germline CDR1 and CDR2: SGHAT and FQNNGV. The CDR3 loop reads CASSLDGDSSGDPYEQYF. CDR3 DNA: TGTGCCAGCAGCTTAGATGGCGATAGTAGCGGGGACCCCTACGAGCAGTACTTC.

In its sample, this clonotype was seen a few times. The rearrangement uses TRBV7-8 and TRBJ2-3; D remains ambiguous. V was cut by 0 bases and J by 4 bases, with 11 bases left in between. From germline, CDR1 is SGHVS and CDR2 FQNEAQ. This CDR3 has 15 residues. CDR3: CASSLAGWVADTQYF. Here the CDR3 DNA reads TGTGCCAGCAGCTTAGCGGGATGGGTGGCAGATACGCAGTATTTT. Full variable domain (outside the CDR3, taken from reference TRBV7-8 and TRBJ2-3): GAGVSQSPRYKVAKRGQDVALRCDPISGHVSLFWYQQALGQGPEFLTYFQNEAQLDKSGLPSDRFFAERPEGSVSTLKIQRTQQEDSAVYLCASSLAGWVADTQYFGPGTRLTVL.

The rearrangement links TRBV5-4 to TRBJ2-5, with TRBD2 as a possible D gene (6 bases). The J call is uncertain, as TRBJ2-1 better fits the DNA end. The CDR3 spans 15 residues. Germline V lookup: CDR1 SGHNT, CDR2 YYREEE (reference sequence). The CDR3: CASSLGGKEGNEQFF. The CDR3 nucleotides read TGTGCCAGCAGCTTGGGCGGGAAGGAGGGCAATGAGCAGTTCTTC.

The chain links TRBV13 to TRBJ2-5, with D perhaps TRBD1 (6 bases). Gene TRBJ2-7 matches the end of the DNA better, so the J call may be wrong. The CDR3 runs 12 residues. Germline assignment: CDR1 PRHDT and CDR2 FYEKMQ (reference sequence). This CDR3 reads CASSGRQAEQYF. DNA for the CDR3: TGTGCCAGCAGCGGTAGACAGGCCGAGCAGTACTTC.

This clonotype came up a few times. The V gene is TRBV6-5, the J gene TRBJ1-1; D call uncertain. V gave up 0 bases and J gave up 6 bases, with 8 bases separating them. Germline values: CDR1 MNHEY, CDR2 SVGAGI. The CDR3 extends over 13 amino acids. The CDR3 loop is CASSYSYGAEAFF. CDR3 nucleotide sequence: TGTGCCAGCAGTTACTCATATGGGGCTGAAGCTTTCTTT.